The clone carrying this T cell receptor (beta chain) showed up just a few times. Trimming took off 3 bases at V and 0 bases at J, with 11 bases between the two ends. CDR1 is LNHDA and CDR2 is SQIVND in the germline V gene (reference sequence). CDR3 length: 15 amino acids. Clones were read by immunoSEQ multiplex PCR, and TCRdb kept only the in-frame ones, dropping some. The sample lists approximately 56,000 clones; 65% to 90% were seen once. Time point of the sample: pretreatment peripheral blood. This specimen comes from a study of PD-L1 blockade in urothelial cancer. Study as a whole: Patients arrived having already received 0 to 3 prior chemotherapy regimens. Analyzed time points were 3 weeks (second dose) and 6 weeks after therapy began.

Sample: PBMCs, taken around atezolizumab (anti-PD-L1) treatment. The rearrangement joins TRBV19 to TRBJ1-2; D is unresolved. The sequence was collected from a man in his 70s with urothelial cancer. CDR3 in DNA: TGTGCCAGTAGTATTGTCTGGAGTTCTAACTATGGCTACACCTTC. Its protein product is CASSIVWSSNYGYTF.